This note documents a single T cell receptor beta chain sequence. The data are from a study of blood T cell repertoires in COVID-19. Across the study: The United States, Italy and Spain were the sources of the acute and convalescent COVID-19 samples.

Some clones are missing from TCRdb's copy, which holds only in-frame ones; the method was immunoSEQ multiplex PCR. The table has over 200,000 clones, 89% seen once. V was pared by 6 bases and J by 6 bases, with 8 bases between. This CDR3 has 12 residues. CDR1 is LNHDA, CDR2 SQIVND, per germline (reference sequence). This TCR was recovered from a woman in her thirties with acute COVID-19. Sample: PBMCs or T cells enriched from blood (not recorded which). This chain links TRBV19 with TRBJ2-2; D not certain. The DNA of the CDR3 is TGTGCCAGTAGGCCAAGCTCCGGGGAGCTGTTTTTT. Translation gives CASRPSSGELFF.